The present entry profiles one T cell receptor (beta chain) with its context. Its antigen is as yet unknown. The CDR3 has 15 amino acids. V dropped 1 base and J dropped 0 bases, with 7 bases sitting between them. Germline CDR1 is SEHNR and CDR2 is FQNEAQ (reference sequence). The data were taken from a study of graft-versus-host responses after intestinal transplantation. Study-wide background: Every recipient had anti-thymocyte globulin induction and three to four years of tacrolimus plus steroids.

The data were produced by immunoSEQ multiplex PCR, yet TCRdb's version contains in-frame clones alone and is incomplete. The repertoire has 100,000 or so clones, about 88% of them found once; the top ten carry around 1%. The clonotype comes from a human donor who was the organ donor for an intestinal transplant. The material sequenced was unstimulated CD4+ T cells sorted from spleen or lymph node cells, taken before transplant. This sequence joins TRBV7-9 and TRBJ2-1; no definite D call. The CDR3 loop is CASSLDLSSYNEQFF. The CDR3 nucleotides read TGTGCCAGCAGCTTAGACCTGAGCTCCTACAATGAGCAGTTCTTC.